This is a list of T cell receptor beta chains from one sample in a study of CD8 T cells in ankylosing spondylitis. A single record per CDR3 protein comes from TCRdb applying MiXCR to the 5' RACE reads. The sample gives almost 400,000 distinct CDR3 sequences, 20% to 25% of which show up once; roughly 16% is in the top ten. The specimen sequenced was blood, either unsorted or a sorted T cell fraction (not recorded which). The receptor source for this set is a male donor with ankylosing spondylitis. CDR3s leave out the opening cysteine and the closing phenylalanine or tryptophan. Fields, in order: J gene, V gene, CDR3 protein.

J gene: TRBJ2-3
V gene: TRBV12-3/TRBV12-4
CDR3 protein: ASSPWTSPGTDTQY

J gene: TRBJ2-7
V gene: TRBV10-3
CDR3 protein: ATKGLADPYEQY

J gene: TRBJ2-2
V gene: TRBV29-1
CDR3 protein: SGLGGLDTGELF

J gene: TRBJ2-5
V gene: TRBV3-1
CDR3 protein: ASSQDPAETQY

J gene: TRBJ2-7
V gene: TRBV5-1
CDR3 protein: ASSLGSLGRSSYEQY

J gene: TRBJ1-5
V gene: TRBV20-1
CDR3 protein: SALDAGTALGDQPQH

J gene: TRBJ2-4
V gene: TRBV28
CDR3 protein: ASSLFGQLAKNIQY

J gene: TRBJ2-1
V gene: TRBV3-1
CDR3 protein: ASSQRPSSNEQF

J gene: TRBJ1-1
V gene: TRBV7-2
CDR3 protein: ASSLGREDTEAF

J gene: TRBJ2-3
V gene: TRBV18
CDR3 protein: ASSPTGSPTADTQY

J gene: TRBJ2-2
V gene: TRBV12-3/TRBV12-4
CDR3 protein: ASSLAEGGELF

J gene: TRBJ2-1
V gene: TRBV29-1
CDR3 protein: SAGGLAASYNEQF

J gene: TRBJ1-1
V gene: TRBV5-1
CDR3 protein: ASSLDPGGGTEAF

J gene: TRBJ2-2
V gene: TRBV10-3
CDR3 protein: AISEPTGTGSATGELF

J gene: TRBJ2-7
V gene: TRBV27
CDR3 protein: ASSLEGLGAYEQY

J gene: TRBJ2-3
V gene: TRBV12-3/TRBV12-4
CDR3 protein: ASSLSSPSTDTQY

J gene: TRBJ2-2
V gene: TRBV9
CDR3 protein: ASSVQNLENTGELF

J gene: TRBJ2-1
V gene: TRBV5-6
CDR3 protein: ASSQLYSSGSGNEQF